A selection of T cell receptor beta chains follows, all from one sample in a study of brain metastases from non-small cell lung cancer. The protocol was immunoSEQ multiplex PCR, while the TCRdb copy is restricted to in-frame clones and leaves out a portion. The repertoire holds around 2,000 clones, with 65% to 90% as singletons. Input material: tumor-adjacent normal tissue. The receptors stem from a donor older than 35 with non-small cell lung cancer. The CDR3 runs from the conserved cysteine through the conserved F or W. The D gene is left open where the match is weak. The listing skips clone size in some rows; elsewhere it reads once, few, many or a size class.

CAISEGAGQPQHF	TGTGCCATCAGTGAGGGGGCAGGTCAGCCCCAGCATTTT	NA	NA	TRBV10-3	TRBJ1-5
CASSLVLNTEAFF	TGTGCCAGCAGCTTGGTCCTTAACACTGAAGCTTTCTTT	NA	NA	TRBV7-9	TRBJ1-1
CASSSPGVETQYF	TGTGCCAGCAGCTCTCCAGGGGTAGAGACCCAGTACTTC	NA	NA	TRBV7-2	TRBJ2-5
CASIKEISRPVNTEAFF	TGTGCCAGCATTAAGGAGATTTCAAGACCGGTGAACACTGAAGCTTTCTTT	NA	NA	TRBV28	TRBJ1-1
CANQGFGTDTQYF	TGCGCCAATCAGGGGTTTGGCACAGATACGCAGTATTTT	NA	NA	TRBV5-1	TRBJ2-3
CASTSGHLNTEAFF	TGTGCCAGCACTTCGGGACATCTGAATACTGAAGCTTTCTTT	NA	NA	TRBV6-5	TRBJ1-1
CASSQTSGGMETQYF	TGTGCCAGCAGCCAGACTAGCGGGGGTATGGAGACCCAGTACTTC	TRBD2	NA	TRBV3-1/TRBV3-2	TRBJ2-5
CASSLFPATGKTQYF	TGTGCCAGCAGTTTATTCCCAGCGACCGGGAAGACCCAGTACTTC	NA	NA	TRBV28	TRBJ2-5
CASSPPTAGEQYF	TGTGCCAGCAGCCCCCCAACCGCTGGGGAGCAGTACTTC	NA	NA	TRBV9	TRBJ2-7
CASSKVLRQGDYTGELFF	TGTGCCAGCAGCAAAGTTCTGAGGCAGGGAGACTACACCGGGGAGCTGTTTTTT	NA	NA	TRBV21-1	TRBJ2-2
CASSHGLAGIETQYF	TGCGCCAGCAGCCACGGACTAGCGGGAATAGAGACCCAGTACTTC	TRBD2	NA	TRBV4-1	TRBJ2-5
CASSLTGQGGSYTF	TGTGCCAGCAGCTTGACGGGACAGGGGGGAAGCTACACCTTC	TRBD1	NA	TRBV5-6	TRBJ1-2
CATLRAGNSPLHF	TGTGCCACCCTAAGGGCAGGAAATTCACCCCTCCACTTT	NA	NA	TRBV6-6	TRBJ1-6
CASSPRLAGGSYNEQFF	TGCGCCAGCAGTCCCAGACTAGCGGGGGGTTCCTACAATGAGCAATTCTTC	TRBD2	NA	TRBV10-1	TRBJ2-1
CASLTGGNEQFF	TGTGCCAGCCTCACAGGGGGCAATGAGCAGTTCTTC	TRBD1	NA	TRBV19	TRBJ2-1
CASSLDSLLNYGYTF	TGTGCCAGCAGCTTGGACAGCCTCCTTAACTATGGCTACACCTTC	NA	NA	TRBV5-4	TRBJ1-2
CASSELGAGGSQETQYF	TGCGCCAGCAGTGAATTAGGGGCAGGGGGATCACAAGAGACCCAGTACTTC	TRBD1	NA	TRBV10-1	TRBJ2-5
CASRTSGNTDTQYF	TGTGCCAGTCGAACTAGCGGAAACACAGATACACAGTATTTT	TRBD2	NA	TRBV7-6	TRBJ2-3
CASREGTGALPLHF	TGTGCCAGCAGAGAGGGTACAGGGGCCCTGCCCCTCCACTTT	TRBD1	few	TRBV2	TRBJ1-6
CASSRRGVGETQYF	TGTGCCAGCAGCAGGCGGGGGGTCGGAGAGACCCAGTACTTC	TRBD2	NA	TRBV5-5	TRBJ2-5
CATSRGRGTYGYTF	TGTGCCACCAGCAGAGGCAGGGGGACCTATGGCTATACCTTC	TRBD1	NA	TRBV15	TRBJ1-2
CASSFQAESYEQYF	TGTGCCAGCAGCTTTCAGGCGGAGTCCTACGAGCAGTACTTC	NA	NA	TRBV7-9	TRBJ2-7
CASSYLGGDQPQHF	TGTGCCAGCAGTTATTTAGGGGGGGATCAGCCCCAGCATTTT	NA	NA	TRBV7-6	TRBJ1-5
CASCAANTGELFF	TGTGCCAGTTGTGCTGCGAACACCGGGGAGCTGTTTTTT	NA	NA	TRBV12-3/TRBV12-4	TRBJ2-2
CATSGRPFVYTF	TGTGCCACCAGCGGACGCCCATTTGTCTACACCTTC	NA	NA	TRBV24-1	TRBJ1-2
CASTAGTGGLANYDYTF	TGTGCCAGCACCGCAGGGACAGGGGGTCTGGCTAACTATGACTACACCTTC	TRBD1	once	TRBV7-2	TRBJ1-2
CASSQLRDGEKLFF	TGTGCCAGCAGCCAATTAAGAGACGGTGAAAAACTGTTTTTT	NA	NA	TRBV4-2	TRBJ1-4
CASSNSLGGEKLFF	TGTGCCAGCAGCAATAGCCTGGGAGGTGAAAAACTGTTTTTT	NA	NA	TRBV7-2	TRBJ1-4
CASSYGGMGTEAFF	TGTGCCAGCTCATACGGGGGAATGGGAACTGAAGCTTTCTTT	NA	NA	TRBV18	TRBJ1-1
CASSLWRGRGYTF	TGTGCCAGCAGCTTATGGAGGGGCCGGGGCTACACCTTC	NA	few	TRBV7-9	TRBJ1-2
CSVDPRTSMDAEAFF	TGCAGCGTTGACCCGAGGACATCCATGGACGCTGAAGCTTTCTTT	NA	NA	TRBV29-1	TRBJ1-1
CASSLAPARGSFNYGYTF	TGCGCCAGCAGCTTGGCCCCCGCCAGGGGGTCCTTTAACTATGGCTACACCTTC	TRBD1	NA	TRBV5-1	TRBJ1-2
CASGSWGAGEETQYF	TGTGCCAGCGGCTCTTGGGGGGCCGGTGAGGAGACCCAGTACTTC	NA	NA	TRBV27	TRBJ2-5
CASSRSTGDTNYGYTF	TGTGCCAGCTCACGGAGCACAGGGGATACTAACTATGGCTACACCTTC	TRBD1	NA	TRBV18	TRBJ1-2
CASSQDAGDAYGYTF	TGCGCCAGCAGCCAAGACGCAGGGGATGCCTATGGCTACACCTTC	NA	NA	TRBV4-1	TRBJ1-2
CASSLGVQETQYF	TGCGCCAGCAGCTTGGGCGTGCAAGAGACCCAGTACTTC	NA	NA	TRBV5-1	TRBJ2-5
CASSEGRAGDTDTQYF	TGTGCCAGCAGTGAAGGGCGAGCGGGGGACACAGATACGCAGTATTTT	TRBD2	NA	TRBV6-1	TRBJ2-3
CASTADRGYEQYF	TGTGCCAGTACCGCGGACAGGGGCTACGAGCAGTACTTC	TRBD1	NA	TRBV19	TRBJ2-7
CASSESGVNSLLHF	TGTGCCAGCAGCGAATCAGGGGTGAATTCACTCCTCCACTTT	NA	NA	TRBV3-1/TRBV3-2	TRBJ1-6
CASSHDKGSTEAFF	TGCGCCAGCAGCCATGACAAAGGGAGCACTGAAGCTTTCTTT	NA	NA	TRBV4-3	TRBJ1-1